The 20 T cell receptor beta chains reported below all come from one sample, sequenced in a study of T cells in women clearing cervical HPV infection listed by TCRdb under 2018. Receptor amplification or capture employed the immunoSEQ multiplex PCR assay. This is the immuneACCESS table as TCRdb keeps it, with only in-frame sequences that have V and J called. A part of the clones is gone; compared with another copy, unresolved V genes explain less than half, and the rest is unexplained. This sample's clone table shows tens of thousands of clones. Of the sample, roughly 24% is held by the ten largest clones. Sequences were obtained from blood buffy coat. Receptors were obtained from a woman between 18 and 70 years old with a cervical HPV16 infection that either progressed to CIN3+ or cleared (not recorded which).

For this clone: The junction departs from the called germline gene at one end, perhaps through a read error. The read gets to within 3 residues of the CDR3 end, and the germline J gene fills in the rest. The chain uses TRBV20-1 and TRBJ2-3; D perhaps matches TRBD2 (6 bases). This CDR3 region has 16 residues. The germline V gene encodes CDR1 DFQATT and CDR2 SNEGSKA (reference sequence). The covered CDR3 bases are TGCGGTGCTAGAGATGGGGGGAACAGACTCACAGATACG. Protein: CGARDGGNRLTDT. The complete CDR3 protein is CGARDGGNRLTDTQYF.

Comment on this clone: The sequence runs out 3 residues before the end of the CDR3; the remainder is reconstructed from the germline J gene. This rearrangement joins TRBV5-4 to TRBJ2-1, with D uncertain. Germline loops: CDR1 SGHNT, CDR2 YYREEE (reference sequence). V dropped 2 bases and J dropped 5 bases, with 11 bases sitting between them. There are 14 residues in the CDR3. The CDR3 sequence: CASSFRSTNNEQFF. The CDR3 bases that were read are TGTGCCAGCAGCTTCAGGTCGACCAACAATGAG.

Comments on this clone: Coverage ceases 3 residues before the CDR3 finishes, and the germline J gene fills in the end. The rearrangement joins TRBV30 to TRBJ1-3, with unresolved D. Germline assignment: CDR1 GTSNPN and CDR2 SVGIG (reference sequence). V lost 2 bases to trimming and J lost 7 bases, with 9 bases between them. The CDR3 has 12 residues. The CDR3 spells CAWSSTPNTIYF. CDR3 bases read: TGTGCCTGGAGTTCTACTCCGAACACC.

Remarks on this clone: Sequence at one end of the junction differs from germline and may be a read error. The CDR3 end lies 3 residues beyond the end of the read and is filled in from the germline J gene. The rearrangement uses TRBV7-7 and TRBJ2-5; 7 bases agree with TRBD2. The CDR3 covers 16 residues. The germline V gene encodes CDR1 SSHAT and CDR2 FNYEAQ (reference sequence). The part of the CDR3 DNA that was read is TGTGCTAGCAGCTCCGGGGGGACGGGGAGGTCTGAGACC. It yields the protein CASSSGGTGRSET. Given in full, the CDR3 is CASSSGGTGRSETQYF.

Notes on this clone: Read sequence stops 3 residues before the CDR3 end, and the germline J gene provides the missing end. The chain is built from TRBV9 and TRBJ1-3; the D gene is possibly TRBD1 (5 bases). V was pared by 0 bases and J by 0 bases, with 10 bases between. Germline V gene sequence: CDR1 SGDLS, CDR2 YYNGEE. The CDR3 totals 16 residues. Partial CDR3 DNA: TGTGCCAGCAGCGTAGGGGACTTCTTCTCTGGAAACACC. Amino acid sequence: CASSVGDFFSGNT. The entire CDR3 reads CASSVGDFFSGNTIYF.

On this clone: Germline and junction disagree at one end, which may indicate a read error. The read ends 3 residues before the CDR3 terminus; that terminus is restored from the germline J gene. The chain joins TRBV10-3 to TRBJ2-7; D gene ambiguous. In germline, CDR1 is ENHRY, CDR2 SYGVKD. The CDR3 has 15 amino acids. CDR3 sequence reads: CAISGYSSISHEQYF. CDR3 DNA, as far as it was read: TGTGCCATCAGTGGCTACAGCTCCATCTCCCACGAG.

To note about this clone: The sequence runs out 3 residues before the end of the CDR3; the remainder is reconstructed from the germline J gene. The rearrangement uses TRBV30 and TRBJ2-7; a possible D gene is TRBD1 (6 bases). V was trimmed by 0 bases and J by 5 bases, leaving 11 bases between them. Looked up from germline, CDR1 is GTSNPN and CDR2 is SVGIG (reference sequence). This CDR3 region has 13 residues. The CDR3 loop reads CAWSVRYRDEQYF. The CDR3 DNA, read in part, is TGTGCCTGGAGTGTACGATACAGGGACGAG.

A note on this clone: The CDR3 goes on 3 residues after the read ends, and that part is filled in from the germline J gene. The chain joins TRBV14 to TRBJ2-1; D is possibly TRBD1 (6 bases). Trimming removed 8 bases at V and 0 bases at J, with 8 bases between. CDR1 is SGHDN and CDR2 is FVKESK in the germline V gene. This CDR3 spans 13 amino acids. This chain's CDR3 is CASQGSSYNEQFF. CDR3 bases read: TGTGCCAGCCAGGGGAGCTCCTACAATGAG.

The CDR3 protein is CASSVQGTGELFF. The CDR3 DNA, read in part, is TGTGCCAGCAGTGTACAGGGGACCGGGGAG. This chain links TRBV7-9 with TRBJ2-2, with TRBD1 matching 7 bases. The read terminates 3 residues before the CDR3 end, so the remaining end is supplied by the germline J gene. The germline gives CDR1 SEHNR, CDR2 FQNEAQ (reference sequence). V trimming: 6 bases; J trimming: 5 bases; junction bases outside the gene matches: 3. The CDR3 has 13 amino acids.

The CDR3 here is CASSLDRGGYGKLFF. CDR3 bases read: TGTGCCAGCAGCTTGGACAGGGGAGGTTACGGAAAA. V is TRBV5-6 and J is TRBJ1-4, with TRBD1 matching 7 bases. The CDR3 end lies 3 residues beyond the end of the read and is filled in from the germline J gene. Germline loops: CDR1 SGHDT, CDR2 YYEEEE. With 0 bases clipped from V and 10 bases from J, the junction kept 9 bases outside the gene matches. There are 15 residues in the CDR3. The full variable domain, rest sourced from reference TRBV5-6 and TRBJ1-4, is DAGVTQSPTHLIKTRGQQVTLRCSPKSGHDTVSWYQQALGQGPQFIFQYYEEEERQRGNFPDRFSGHQFPNYSSELNVNALLLGDSALYLCASSLDRGGYGKLFFGSGTQLSVL.

Remarks on this clone: The read gets to within 3 residues of the CDR3 end, and the germline J gene fills in the rest. This chain joins TRBV10-3 and TRBJ1-2, with 8 nucleotides matching TRBD1. The junction had 8 bases not matched to a gene; V was cut back by 7 bases and J by 7 bases. Per germline, CDR1 ENHRY and CDR2 SYGVKD. This CDR3 has 13 amino acids. The CDR3 protein is CAITTDREGGYTF. Incomplete CDR3 DNA: TGTGCCATCACTACGGACAGGGAGGGTGGC.

In regard to this clone: The sequenced fragment ends 3 residues before the CDR3 boundary, so the rest is inferred from the germline J gene. The rearrangement joins TRBV30 to TRBJ1-4, with 7 positions matching TRBD1. The J segment lost 8 bases and the V segment lost 4 bases, leaving 10 bases of the junction unmatched. Germline CDR1 and CDR2: GTSNPN and SVGIG (reference sequence). This CDR3 comprises 14 residues. The CDR3 protein is CAWNPTGKGEKLFF. CDR3 DNA (partial): TGTGCCTGGAACCCGACAGGGAAAGGGGAAAAA.

A word on this clone: The observed sequence ends 3 residues before the CDR3 terminus, with the missing tail filled in from the germline J gene. This chain links TRBV12-3 or TRBV12-4 with TRBJ2-1, with TRBD2 matching over 12 bases. Trimming cost V 3 bases and J 9 bases; bases outside gene matches: 3. The CDR3 totals 14 residues. The covered CDR3 bases are TGTGCCAGCAGTTTGCTAGCGGGGGGGCGTGAG. It yields the protein CASSLLAGGRE. From start to end, the CDR3 is CASSLLAGGREQFF.

Details on this clone: With the read ending 3 residues before the CDR3 end, the germline J gene is used to fill in that end. The chain employs TRBV6-4 and TRBJ2-2; D is possibly TRBD1 (6 bases). Germline assignment: CDR1 MRHNA and CDR2 SNTAGT. The CDR3 has 14 amino acids. The CDR3 loop is CASQRGPGQSPLFF. Incomplete CDR3 DNA: TGTGCCAGCCAAAGGGGTCCGGGACAATCACCG.

To note about this clone: Read data end 3 residues before the CDR3 end; the end is taken from the germline J gene. The V gene is TRBV4-2, the J gene TRBJ2-7; maybe TRBD2 (6 bases). Per germline, CDR1 LGHNA and CDR2 YNFKEQ. The V end was cut by 1 base, the J end by 3 bases, with 10 bases between. The CDR3 totals 14 residues. The CDR3: CASSQAGDFYEQYF. The sequenced part of the CDR3 DNA is TGTGCCAGCAGCCAAGCCGGGGACTTCTACGAG.

Turning to this clone: The observed sequence ends 3 residues before the CDR3 terminus, with the missing tail filled in from the germline J gene. V and J are TRBV5-5 and TRBJ2-7; TRBD1 agrees at 10 bases. V lost 2 bases and J lost 2; bases outside the gene matches: 1. Germline loops: CDR1 SGHKS, CDR2 YYEKEE (reference sequence). The CDR3 consists of 14 residues. CDR3 bases read: TGTGCCAGCAGCTTAGGGACAGGGGCCTACGAG. Translating gives CASSLGTGAYE. The whole CDR3 protein reads CASSLGTGAYEQYF. Complete variable domain (other parts from reference TRBV5-5 and TRBJ2-7): DAGVTQSPTHLIKTRGQQVTLRCSPISGHKSVSWYQQVLGQGPQFIFQYYEKEERGRGNFPDRFSARQFPNYSSELNVNALLLGDSALYLCASSLGTGAYEQYFGPGTRLTVT.

A note on this clone: The sequence runs out 3 residues before the end of the CDR3; the remainder is reconstructed from the germline J gene. The chain joins TRBV20-1 to TRBJ2-3, with 9 bases lining up with TRBD1. This CDR3 contains 15 residues. Looked up from germline, CDR1 is DFQATT and CDR2 is SNEGSKA (reference sequence). Losses at the gene ends were 1 base for V and 2 bases for J; bases not matched to a gene: 4. CDR3 region: CSARGDRAFTDTQYF. Partial CDR3 DNA: TGCAGTGCTAGAGGGGACAGGGCTTTCACAGATACG.

Comments on this clone: Coverage ceases 3 residues before the CDR3 finishes, and the germline J gene fills in the end. The rearrangement uses TRBV28 and TRBJ1-5; TRBD1 matches at 7 bases. Germline V gene lookup returns CDR1 MDHEN and CDR2 SYDVKM. The length of the CDR3 is 17 residues. V was clipped by 6 bases and J by 6 bases; unmatched bases: 17. The part of the CDR3 DNA that was read is TGTGCCAGCAGCCCTGGAGGGGGCGGTGGTTATGTTCAGCCC. Its protein is CASSPGGGGGYVQP. The CDR3 reads in full as CASSPGGGGGYVQPQHF.

About this clone: The sequence runs out 3 residues before the end of the CDR3; the remainder is reconstructed from the germline J gene. The rearrangement links TRBV28 to TRBJ2-7; 7 nucleotides line up with TRBD1. The CDR3 extends over 13 amino acids. CDR1 is MDHEN, CDR2 SYDVKM, per germline. Unmatched junction bases numbered 2, after V lost 4 bases and J lost 2 bases. The CDR3 here is CASSWTGAYEQYF. The CDR3 bases that were read are TGTGCCAGCAGTTGGACAGGAGCCTACGAG.

Comments on this clone: The CDR3 extends 3 residues past the end of the read, so its final part is completed from the germline J gene. This chain links TRBV7-9 with TRBJ2-1, with 9 bases lining up with TRBD2. CDR3 size: 15 residues. Germline-derived CDR1 and CDR2 are SEHNR and FQNEAQ (reference sequence). With 4 bases clipped from V and 4 bases from J, the junction kept 5 bases outside the gene matches. CDR3 bases read: TGTGCCAGCAGCTCTTTAGCGGGAGCTTACAATGAG. Protein: CASSSLAGAYNE. The CDR3, in full, reads CASSSLAGAYNEQFF.